This entry concerns a single T cell receptor beta chain. As originally analysed: It was from reference gene primer amplification that nucleated cell counts were estimated. Only in-frame clones appear in the TCRdb table, and some are missing; sequencing was by immunoSEQ multiplex PCR. The V and J calls and clone size are taken from that table; D and trimming were inferred from the DNA. This table holds 250,000 to 300,000 clones, around nine tenths found once. The sample comes from a study of blood T cell repertoires in COVID-19. On the study more broadly: From the United States, Italy and Spain came samples of acute and convalescent COVID-19. T cells, B-cell-depleted T cells, or PBMCs supplied cDNA or gDNA.

After removal of 4 bases from V and 10 bases from J, the junction contained 13 bases not matched to a gene. CDR1 is MNHNY and CDR2 is SVGAGI in the germline V gene (reference sequence). The CDR3 totals 15 residues. The sample comprised peripheral blood. The chain has TRBV6-6 and TRBJ1-1; 9 bases fit TRBD1. The receptor's source is a woman aged 60 to 75 with acute or convalescent COVID-19. CDR3 DNA sequence: TGTGCCAGCAGTTCCCTTATCCTAACAGGGGGCGGAGCTTTCTTT. Translating it yields CASSSLILTGGGAFF.